These 8 T cell receptor beta chains came from one sample sequenced in a study of T-cell reconstitution after alpha-beta-depleted transplantation in children. Unique molecular identifiers were used in preparing the TCRbeta library. Each CDR3 protein gets one entry after TCRdb re-called the PCR reads with MiXCR. The table shows fewer than 1 million distinct CDR3 sequences, with roughly 15% occurring only once. This material consisted of PBMCs, mostly from graft donor cells, taken 360 days after TCRalphabeta/CD19-depleted stem cell transplant. These TCRs come from a male patient younger than 18 who had a stem cell transplant for acute lymphoblastic leukemia, so the T cells may come from the graft donor.

This clonotype appeared many times. The chain recombines TRBV7-9 with TRBJ1-6, with TRBD1 as a possible D gene (6 bases). Germline-derived CDR1 and CDR2 are SEHNR and FQNEAQ (reference sequence). This CDR3 comprises 14 residues. V was clipped by 8 bases and J by 7 bases, with 15 bases between them. The CDR3 spells CASLLAGANSPLHF. DNA for the CDR3: TGTGCCAGCCTATTAGCAGGGGCAAATTCACCCCTCCACTTT.

Only a few counts were recorded for this clonotype. The CDR3 protein is CASSFSGPWDYEQYF. For the CDR3, the DNA is TGTGCCAGCAGTTTTAGCGGGCCATGGGACTACGAGCAGTACTTC. The chain links TRBV5-6 to TRBJ2-7; 7 positions agree with TRBD2. The germline CDR1 and CDR2 sequences are SGHDT and YYEEEE. The trim removed 5 bases at V and 3 bases at J, leaving 11 bases unmatched. This CDR3 spans 15 amino acids.

The V call is TRBV7-7, the J call TRBJ2-5; D remains unclear. Germline assignment: CDR1 SSHAT and CDR2 FNYEAQ (reference sequence). V dropped 0 bases and J dropped 1 base, with 12 bases sitting between them. This CDR3 has 16 amino acids. This chain's CDR3 is CASSLALTGLQETQYF. The CDR3 nucleotides are TGTGCCAGCAGCTTAGCGCTTACCGGGCTCCAAGAGACCCAGTACTTC.

This clonotype occurred a few times. The chain carries TRBV2 and TRBJ1-1, with 8 bases fitting TRBD1. The CDR3 spans 18 residues. Germline V lookup: CDR1 SNHLY, CDR2 FYNNEI. V was pared by 2 bases and J by 0 bases, with 11 bases of the junction left unmatched. The CDR3 protein is CASSEPVDRVELNTEAFF. CDR3 sequence (DNA): TGTGCCAGCAGTGAACCCGTGGACAGGGTCGAGCTGAACACTGAAGCTTTCTTT.

This clonotype was recorded many times. This chain joins TRBV11-1 and TRBJ2-3; D is unresolved. The CDR3 is 15 amino acids. Germline V gene lookup returns CDR1 SGHAT and CDR2 FQDESV (reference sequence). Trimming pared 5 bases from V and 0 bases from J, leaving 12 bases between. DNA for the CDR3: TGTGCCAGCAGCCATGAGGCATATAGCACAGATACGCAGTATTTT. Translation gives CASSHEAYSTDTQYF. The complete variable domain, with remaining parts taken from reference TRBV11-1 and TRBJ2-3, reads EAEVAQSPRYKITEKSQAVAFWCDPISGHATLYWYRQILGQGPELLVQFQDESVVDDSQLPKDRFSAERLKGVDSTLKIQPAELGDSAMYLCASSHEAYSTDTQYFGPGTRLTVL.

The rearrangement joins TRBV10-3 to TRBJ2-7; maybe TRBD2 (6 bases). Looked up from germline, CDR1 is ENHRY and CDR2 is SYGVKD. The CDR3 contains 13 residues. V shed 3 bases and J shed 3 bases, with 9 bases lying between them. As DNA, the CDR3 is TGTGCCATCAGTGAAGGAGCGGGCTACGAGCAGTACTTC. Its translation is CAISEGAGYEQYF.

This chain connects TRBV5-1 to TRBJ1-6; 8 positions match TRBD1. J gave up 6 bases and V 0 bases, and 5 bases lay outside the gene matches. Germline CDR1 reads SGHRS; CDR2 reads YFSETQ. The CDR3 sequence is 16 residues long. The CDR3 loop reads CASSLDRTGRNSPLHF. The CDR3 DNA follows: TGCGCCAGCAGCTTGGACAGGACAGGGCGTAATTCACCCCTCCACTTT.

The V call is TRBV6-5, the J call TRBJ1-2; D gene uncertain. Trimming pared 2 bases from V and 8 bases from J, leaving 9 bases between. CDR1 MNHEY and CDR2 SVGAGI come from the germline V gene. The CDR3 runs 12 residues. CDR3 region: CASSYGVEGYTF. Written as DNA, the CDR3 is TGTGCCAGCAGTTACGGGGTAGAAGGCTACACCTTC.